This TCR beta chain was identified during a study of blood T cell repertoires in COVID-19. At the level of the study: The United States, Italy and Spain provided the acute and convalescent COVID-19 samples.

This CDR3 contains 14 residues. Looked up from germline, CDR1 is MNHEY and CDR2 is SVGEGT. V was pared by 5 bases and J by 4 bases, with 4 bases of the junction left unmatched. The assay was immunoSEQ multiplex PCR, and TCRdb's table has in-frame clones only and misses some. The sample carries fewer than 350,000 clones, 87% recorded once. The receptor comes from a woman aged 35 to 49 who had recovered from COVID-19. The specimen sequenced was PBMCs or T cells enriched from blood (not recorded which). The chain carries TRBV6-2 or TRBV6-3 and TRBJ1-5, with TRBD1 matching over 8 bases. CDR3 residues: CASSKTGENQPQHF. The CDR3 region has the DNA TGTGCCAGCAGTAAGACAGGGGAGAATCAGCCCCAGCATTTT.